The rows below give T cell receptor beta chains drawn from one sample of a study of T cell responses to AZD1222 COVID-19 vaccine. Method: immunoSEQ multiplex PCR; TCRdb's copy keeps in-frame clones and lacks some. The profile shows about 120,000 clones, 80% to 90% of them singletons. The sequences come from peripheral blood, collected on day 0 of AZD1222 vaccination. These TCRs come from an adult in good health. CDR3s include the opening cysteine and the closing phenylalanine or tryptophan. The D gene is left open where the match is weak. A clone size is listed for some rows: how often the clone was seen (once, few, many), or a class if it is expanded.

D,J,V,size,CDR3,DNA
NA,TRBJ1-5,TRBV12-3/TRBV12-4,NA,CASSAQGYQPQHF,TGTGCCAGCAGTGCACAGGGATATCAGCCCCAGCATTTT
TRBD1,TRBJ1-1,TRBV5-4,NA,CASSSGGQGITEAFF,TGTGCCAGCAGCTCAGGTGGACAGGGGATCACTGAAGCTTTCTTT
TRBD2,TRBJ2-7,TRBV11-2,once,CASTARTSGVSSYEQYF,TGTGCCAGCACCGCAAGGACTAGCGGGGTTTCTTCCTACGAGCAGTACTTC
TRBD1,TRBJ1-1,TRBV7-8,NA,CASSLVGRGITEAFF,TGTGCCAGCAGCTTAGTCGGCAGGGGGATCACTGAAGCTTTCTTT
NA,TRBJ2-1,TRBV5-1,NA,CASSFPGSSYNEQFF,TGCGCCAGCAGCTTCCCGGGTAGCTCCTACAATGAGCAGTTCTTC
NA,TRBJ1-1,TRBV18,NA,CASSLGDRDEAFF,TGTGCCAGCTCACTAGGGGACCGGGATGAAGCTTTCTTT
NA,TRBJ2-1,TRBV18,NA,CASSPRGLYNEQFF,TGTGCCAGCTCACCACGAGGACTGTACAATGAGCAGTTCTTC
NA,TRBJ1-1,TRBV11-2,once,CASSLASRVNTEAFF,TGTGCCAGCAGCTTAGCTAGTAGGGTAAACACTGAAGCTTTCTTT
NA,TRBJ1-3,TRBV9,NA,CASSVEGLGNTIYF,TGTGCCAGCAGCGTAGAGGGGTTGGGGAACACCATATATTTT
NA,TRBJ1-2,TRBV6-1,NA,CASSEYLDYGYTF,TGTGCCAGCAGTGAATACCTTGACTATGGCTACACCTTC
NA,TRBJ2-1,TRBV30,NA,CAWSVSGNEQFF,TGTGCCTGGAGTGTTAGCGGTAATGAGCAGTTCTTC
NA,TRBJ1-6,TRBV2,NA,CASSEDRGQGSPLHF,TGTGCCAGCAGTGAAGATCGGGGTCAGGGTTCACCCCTCCACTTT
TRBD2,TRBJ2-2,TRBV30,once,CAWRPLAGGYTGELFF,TGTGCCTGGAGGCCACTAGCGGGAGGGTACACCGGGGAGCTGTTTTTT
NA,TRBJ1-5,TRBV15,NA,CATSRDATRFQPQHF,TGTGCCACCAGCAGAGATGCCACGAGGTTTCAGCCCCAGCATTTT
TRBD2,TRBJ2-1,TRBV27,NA,CASSLFLAGDSYNEQFF,TGTGCCAGCAGTTTATTTCTCGCGGGGGACTCCTACAATGAGCAGTTCTTC
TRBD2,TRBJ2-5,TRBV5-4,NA,CASSPGERGRQTQYF,TGTGCCAGCAGCCCCGGGGAGCGGGGGAGGCAGACCCAGTACTTC
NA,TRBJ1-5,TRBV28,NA,CASSFGPTPNQPQHF,TGTGCCAGCAGTTTCGGACCAACCCCCAATCAGCCCCAGCATTTT
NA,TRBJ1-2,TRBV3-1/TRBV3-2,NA,CASSQDRLGYTF,TGTGCCAGCAGCCAAGATCGTCTTGGCTACACCTTC
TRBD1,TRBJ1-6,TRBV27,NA,CASSLSNRGLVSPLHF,TGTGCCAGCAGTTTATCGAACAGGGGGCTCGTGTCACCCCTCCACTTT
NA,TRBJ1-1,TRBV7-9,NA,CASSLRAADGEAFF,TGTGCCAGCAGCTTAAGGGCCGCTGATGGTGAAGCTTTCTTT
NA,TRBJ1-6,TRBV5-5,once,CASSLAGRSYNSPLHF,TGTGCCAGCAGCTTGGCGGGGCGGTCCTATAATTCACCCCTCCACTTT
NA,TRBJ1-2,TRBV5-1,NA,CASSWTDYYGYTF,TGCGCCAGCAGCTGGACAGATTACTATGGCTACACCTTC
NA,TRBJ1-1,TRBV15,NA,CATSRDRGTEAFF,TGTGCCACCAGCAGAGATAGAGGCACTGAAGCTTTCTTT
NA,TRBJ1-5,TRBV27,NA,CASIPRGRPNQPQHF,TGTGCCAGCATCCCCAGGGGCCGCCCCAATCAGCCCCAGCATTTT
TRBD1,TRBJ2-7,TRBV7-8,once,CASSQPGQGYEQYF,TGTGCCAGCAGCCAACCGGGACAGGGTTACGAGCAGTACTTC
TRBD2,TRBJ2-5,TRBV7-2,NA,CASSFSGSGETQYF,TGTGCCAGCAGCTTTAGCGGGAGCGGAGAGACCCAGTACTTC
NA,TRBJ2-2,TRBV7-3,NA,CASSLMGDGTNTGELFF,TGTGCCAGCAGCTTAATGGGCGACGGAACGAACACCGGGGAGCTGTTTTTT
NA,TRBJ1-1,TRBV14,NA,CASSQAVYTEAFF,TGTGCCAGCAGCCAAGCTGTTTACACTGAAGCTTTCTTT
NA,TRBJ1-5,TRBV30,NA,CAWSVRGQPQHF,TGTGCCTGGAGTGTTAGAGGGCAGCCCCAGCATTTT
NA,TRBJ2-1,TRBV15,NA,CATERSSYNEQFF,TGTGCCACCGAGAGGAGCTCCTACAATGAGCAGTTCTTC
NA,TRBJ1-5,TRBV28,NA,CASSSQGQPQHF,TGTGCCAGCAGTTCCCAGGGCCAGCCCCAGCATTTT
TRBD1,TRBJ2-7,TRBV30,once,CAWSTPDRGLYEQYF,TGTGCCTGGAGTACCCCGGACAGGGGGCTGTACGAGCAGTACTTC
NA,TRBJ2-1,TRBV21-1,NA,CASSPPAPLAPSYNEQFF,TGTGCCAGCAGCCCCCCCGCCCCCTTAGCCCCCTCCTACAATGAGCAGTTCTTC
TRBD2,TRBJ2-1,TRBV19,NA,CASSLTAGGLIALHEQFF,TGTGCCAGTAGTCTCACAGCGGGAGGCCTAATCGCACTACATGAGCAGTTCTTC
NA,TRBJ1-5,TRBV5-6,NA,CASSLLGVSNQPQHF,TGTGCCAGCAGCTTATTAGGGGTAAGCAATCAGCCCCAGCATTTT
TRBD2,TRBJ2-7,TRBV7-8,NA,CASSSPTSDRDEQYF,TGTGCCAGCAGCTCGCCGACTAGCGACAGAGACGAGCAGTACTTC
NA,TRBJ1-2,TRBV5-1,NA,CASSSGRDHGYTF,TGCGCCAGCAGCTCGGGAAGGGACCATGGCTACACCTTC
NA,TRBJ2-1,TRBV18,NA,CASSTGVGGTGDNEQFF,TGTGCCAGCTCAACAGGCGTGGGGGGAACCGGGGATAATGAGCAGTTCTTC
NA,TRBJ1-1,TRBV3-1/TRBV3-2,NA,CASSQELRLNTEAFF,TGTGCCAGCAGCCAAGAGTTGCGACTTAACACTGAAGCTTTCTTT
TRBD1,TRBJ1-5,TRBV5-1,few,CASSPGQGEPQHF,TGCGCCAGCAGCCCCGGACAGGGGGAGCCCCAGCATTTT
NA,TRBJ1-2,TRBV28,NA,CASSLVGGGGYTF,TGTGCCAGCAGTTTAGTGGGAGGGGGAGGCTACACCTTC
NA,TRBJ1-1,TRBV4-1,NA,CASSQEEGYRNTEAFF,TGCGCCAGCAGCCAAGAAGAGGGGTACAGGAACACTGAAGCTTTCTTT
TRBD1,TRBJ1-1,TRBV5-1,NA,CASSPQGQANSEAFF,TGCGCCAGCAGCCCGCAGGGACAGGCAAATTCTGAAGCTTTCTTT
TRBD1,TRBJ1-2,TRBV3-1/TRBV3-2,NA,CASSFRDRTSNYGYTF,TGTGCCAGCAGCTTCCGGGACAGAACTTCTAACTATGGCTACACCTTC
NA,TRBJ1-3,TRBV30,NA,CAWSGTQGNTIYF,TGTGCCTGGAGTGGGACTCAGGGAAACACCATATATTTT
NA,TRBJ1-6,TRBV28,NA,CASSFQGLALHF,TGTGCCAGCAGTTTTCAGGGGTTAGCCCTCCACTTT
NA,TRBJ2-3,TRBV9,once,CASSVGPGGADTQYF,TGTGCCAGCAGCGTAGGGCCTGGGGGCGCAGATACGCAGTATTTT
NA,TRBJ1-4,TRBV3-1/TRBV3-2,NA,CASSRTGNRANEKLFF,TGTGCCAGCAGCCGGACCGGGAACAGAGCTAATGAAAAACTGTTTTTT
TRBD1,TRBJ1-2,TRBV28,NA,CASSLSGTGQVVTSGGYTF,TGTGCCAGCAGTTTGAGTGGGACAGGACAGGTTGTGACCTCTGGGGGCTACACCTTC
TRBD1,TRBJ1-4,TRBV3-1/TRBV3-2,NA,CASSNRQGANEKLFF,TGTGCCAGCAGCAACCGACAGGGGGCGAATGAAAAACTGTTTTTT
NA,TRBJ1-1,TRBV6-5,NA,CASSFRGTEAFF,TGTGCCAGCAGTTTCAGGGGTACTGAAGCTTTCTTT
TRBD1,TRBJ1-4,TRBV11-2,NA,CASSRVPGQGSGLFF,TGTGCCAGCAGCCGGGTCCCGGGACAGGGATCGGGACTGTTTTTT
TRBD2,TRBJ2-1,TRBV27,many,CASSLLAGGGSYNEQFF,TGTGCCAGCAGTTTGCTAGCGGGGGGGGGCTCCTACAATGAGCAGTTCTTC
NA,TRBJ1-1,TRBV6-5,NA,CASFSSANTEAFF,TGTGCCAGCTTTAGCTCCGCGAACACTGAAGCTTTCTTT
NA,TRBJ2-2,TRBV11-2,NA,CASSLDRITGELFF,TGTGCCAGCAGCTTAGATCGAATCACCGGGGAGCTGTTTTTT
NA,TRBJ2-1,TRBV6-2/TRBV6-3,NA,CASSYGGPAYNEQFF,TGTGCCAGCAGTTACGGGGGCCCTGCCTACAATGAGCAGTTCTTC
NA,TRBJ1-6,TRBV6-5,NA,CAVHRDTQNSPLHF,TGTGCCGTACACCGGGACACCCAAAATTCACCCCTCCACTTT